The TCR beta chain under discussion was sequenced for a study of shared clonotypes between healthy human individuals. Study overall: Aged between 18 and 49, the donors were a couple of women and three men.

Positively selected for CCR7, the CD45RO-negative cells used as naive CD8 cells excluded terminally differentiated effector memory CD45RA+ cells. Germline lookup yields CDR1 MNHEY and CDR2 SMNVEV (reference sequence). Trimming took off 6 bases at V and 0 bases at J, with 22 bases between the two ends. The CDR3 is made up of 18 amino acids. Genomic DNA of every subset was divided equally among multiple immunoSEQ plates. Each sorted subset replicate got 200 ng genomic DNA, roughly 27,000 genomes. Clones were read by immunoSEQ multiplex PCR, and TCRdb kept only the in-frame ones, dropping some. The sample yields about 2.1 million clones, approximately 94% seen once. Study results and limitations: Memory subsets generally showed smaller estimated richness than naive subsets did.

In its sample, this clone was seen once. Its antigen is unidentified. The sample comprised naive CD8+ T cells from PBMCs. The chain is built from TRBV27 and TRBJ2-3, with D perhaps being TRBD1 or TRBD2 (5 bases each). The sequence derives from a young man in good health. Some clones in this sample may be carry-over from other donors' samples. The CDR3 loop reads CASSPRGGWPPSTDTQYF. In nucleotides, the CDR3 is TGTGCCAGCAGCCCTAGGGGCGGGTGGCCCCCTAGCACAGATACGCAGTATTTT.